These 25 T cell receptor beta chains originate from one sample sequenced in a study of cytomegalovirus exposure and HLA in healthy donors. PCR amplification relied on 60 Vbeta primers (plus 13 Jbeta primers). Repertoires were generated with immunoSEQ multiplex PCR, while TCRdb's copy carries only in-frame clones and drops some. The data hold roughly 150,000 clones, with 83% observed a single time. Input material: PBMCs. The receptors originated from a middle-aged man in good health and CMV-seropositive.

This chain connects TRBV7-2 to TRBJ2-1; D perhaps matches TRBD2 (7 bases). Trimming removed 5 bases from V and 0 bases from J, with 11 bases in between. Germline V lookup: CDR1 SGHTA, CDR2 FQGNSA. The CDR3 consists of 15 residues. Written as DNA, the CDR3 is TGTGCCAGCAGCCCGGGGGGCAGCTCCTACAATGAGCAGTTCTTC. It translates to CASSPGGSSYNEQFF.

This sequence joins TRBV10-3 and TRBJ1-3; D uncertain. Germline-derived CDR1 and CDR2 are ENHRY and SYGVKD. V gave up 8 bases and J gave up 0 bases, with 5 bases separating them. This CDR3 has 12 amino acids. The CDR3 spells CAIAGSGNTIYF. CDR3 bases: TGTGCCATCGCCGGCTCTGGAAACACCATATATTTT.

This rearrangement joins TRBV5-6 to TRBJ2-7; D not resolved. From germline, CDR1 is SGHDT and CDR2 YYEEEE. The CDR3 loop spans 12 amino acids. Deletions cut 5 bases from V and 3 bases from J, with 9 bases between. The CDR3 here is CASSSSYYEQYF. DNA for the CDR3: TGTGCCAGCAGTTCTTCTTACTACGAGCAGTACTTC.

The chain carries TRBV7-8 and TRBJ2-7, with 12 bases that match TRBD2. This CDR3 contains 16 residues. In germline, CDR1 is SGHVS, CDR2 FQNEAQ. V dropped 6 bases and J dropped 1; count of bases not matched to a gene: 7. The chain's CDR3 is CASRSGLAGKSYEQYF. CDR3 DNA: TGTGCCAGCAGATCAGGACTAGCGGGGAAATCCTACGAGCAGTACTTC.

The rearrangement uses TRBV2 and TRBJ2-5, with 9 bases aligning to TRBD1. Per the germline V gene, CDR1 is SNHLY and CDR2 is FYNNEI. This CDR3 region has 13 residues. V dropped 6 bases and J dropped 7; count of bases not matched to a gene: 6. The CDR3 protein is CASRATGGATQYF. CDR3 bases: TGTGCCAGCAGGGCGACAGGGGGAGCGACCCAGTACTTC.

In its sample, this clone was seen a few times. V gene TRBV7-9 combines with J gene TRBJ2-1; 9 bases are shared with TRBD2. V lost 2 bases to trimming and J lost 5 bases; unmatched junction nucleotides: 10. CDR1 SEHNR and CDR2 FQNEAQ come from the germline V gene (reference sequence). This CDR3 is built from 17 residues. The CDR3 region is CASSLLELAGFDNEQFF. The CDR3 DNA is TGTGCCAGCAGCTTACTGGAGCTAGCGGGATTTGACAATGAGCAGTTCTTC.

This chain links TRBV6-5 with TRBJ1-5, with 7 bases identical to TRBD1. The CDR3 runs 14 residues. The V segment lost 5 bases and the J segment 2 bases; nucleotides outside the gene matches: 3. Germline loops: CDR1 MNHEY, CDR2 SVGAGI. CDR3 region: CASSRDSGNQPQHF. CDR3 nucleotide sequence: TGTGCCAGCAGTCGGGACAGTGGCAATCAGCCCCAGCATTTT.

A remark on this clone: At one end the junction does not follow the germline gene, possibly because of a read error. The chain combines TRBV7-9 with TRBJ2-3; 11 positions match TRBD1. The CDR3 consists of 15 residues. Germline V CDR1 and CDR2: SEHNR, FQNEAQ (reference sequence). The CDR3 nucleotides are TGTTCCAGCAGCAGGGGACAGGGGGTATCTGATACGCAGTATTTT. Protein: CSSSRGQGVSDTQYF.

Turning to this clone: The junction departs from germline at one end; a sequencing error may be responsible. This chain connects TRBV7-7 to TRBJ2-5; D may be TRBD2 (5 bases). CDR3 size: 13 residues. Germline V CDR1 and CDR2: SSHAT, FNYEAQ (reference sequence). DNA of the CDR3: TGTGCTAGCAGCGTGCTAGCTCCAGAGACCCAGTACTTC. Its protein product is CASSVLAPETQYF.

The chain couples TRBV9 to TRBJ2-7, with D perhaps matching TRBD1 (5 bases). CDR3 length: 15 residues. Per the germline V gene, CDR1 is SGDLS and CDR2 is YYNGEE. V shed 3 bases and J shed 5 bases, with 18 bases lying between them. This CDR3 reads CASSAQGVSIHEQYF. DNA for the CDR3: TGTGCCAGCAGCGCGCAGGGTGTTTCGATCCACGAGCAGTACTTC.

This clone came up once. CDR3 in amino acids: CASTSGTTYEQYF. The CDR3 coding sequence is TGTGCCAGCACCTCCGGGACAACCTACGAGCAGTACTTC. This rearrangement joins TRBV27 to TRBJ2-7, with D perhaps matching TRBD1 (6 bases). CDR3 size: 13 residues. Trimming removed 7 bases at V and 2 bases at J, with 12 bases between. Germline V lookup: CDR1 MNHEY, CDR2 SMNVEV (reference sequence).

This chain joins TRBV7-9 and TRBJ2-7, with D tentatively TRBD2 (6 bases). Germline V gene sequence: CDR1 SEHNR, CDR2 FQNEAQ (reference sequence). The ends were cut back, 5 bases at V and 5 bases at J, with 22 bases in the middle. The CDR3 sequence is 16 residues long. The chain's CDR3 is CASSHPAGNSPHEQYF. The CDR3 DNA is TGTGCCAGCAGCCACCCTGCGGGAAACTCGCCCCACGAGCAGTACTTC.

J is TRBJ2-7 and V is TRBV7-2, with 9 bases identical to TRBD1. With V trimmed by 5 bases and J by 7 bases, 6 bases remained unmatched. The CDR3 runs 13 residues. Germline assignment: CDR1 SGHTA and CDR2 FQGNSA. The CDR3 nucleotides are TGTGCCAGCAGCCCGGGACAGGGTGAAGAGCAGTACTTC. Translating it yields CASSPGQGEEQYF.

The CDR3 DNA reads as TGTGCCAGCAGCGCCGGAGGGACAGGGGGCGAGGGGTACTATGGCTACACCTTC. Its translation is CASSAGGTGGEGYYGYTF. The chain carries TRBV9 and TRBJ1-2; 12 bases fit TRBD1. J was trimmed by 3 bases and V by 3 bases; bases with no gene match: 12. The CDR3 has 18 amino acids. Germline CDR1 and CDR2: SGDLS and YYNGEE.

DNA of the CDR3: TGTGCCAGCAGTTCGGGGACAGGGACACCTAAACTGTTTTTT. Translation gives CASSSGTGTPKLFF. The V gene is TRBV2, the J gene TRBJ1-4, with 9 bases identical to TRBD1. The junction had 9 bases not matched to a gene; V was cut back by 5 bases and J by 11 bases. From germline, CDR1 is SNHLY and CDR2 FYNNEI. The CDR3 is made up of 14 amino acids.

This clone was detected a few times. The J gene is TRBJ2-5, the V gene TRBV7-8; 7 bases match TRBD1. Germline CDR1 SGHVS, CDR2 FQNEAQ. J gave up 3 bases and V 9 bases, and 7 bases lay outside the gene matches. The CDR3 extends over 13 amino acids. CDR3 sequence: CARGTARKETQYF. In DNA form, the CDR3 reads TGTGCCAGAGGGACAGCACGAAAAGAGACCCAGTACTTC.

In its sample, this clone was seen a few times. The chain has TRBV10-3 and TRBJ2-1, with TRBD2 matching over 8 bases. The CDR3 is 14 amino acids. Per germline, CDR1 ENHRY and CDR2 SYGVKD. V trimming: 5 bases; J trimming: 7 bases; junction bases outside the gene matches: 7. The chain's CDR3 is CAISPTQRGNEQFF. The DNA of the CDR3 is TGTGCCATCAGTCCAACACAGCGGGGGAATGAGCAGTTCTTC.

V usage is TRBV2 and J usage is TRBJ2-5, with D possibly being TRBD1 (6 bases). The germline V gene has CDR1 SNHLY and CDR2 FYNNEI. Deletions cut 6 bases from V and 3 bases from J, with 14 bases between. CDR3 length: 14 residues. The CDR3 DNA reads TGTGCCAGCAGAGCCGGGACAACAAAAGAGACCCAGTACTTC. Encoded protein: CASRAGTTKETQYF.

This clone has more than one count but fewer than ten. CDR3 region: CASSELPRQNTEAFF. In nucleotides, the CDR3 is TGTGCCAGCAGTGAATTGCCGAGACAGAACACTGAAGCTTTCTTT. The rearrangement uses TRBV6-1 and TRBJ1-1; no clear D gene. The CDR3 spans 15 residues. Germline lookup yields CDR1 MNHNS and CDR2 SASEGT. The V end was cut by 2 bases, the J end by 1 base, with 11 bases between.

In nucleotides, the CDR3 is TGTGCCTCCGCTGCGAGGGAGACCGGGGAGCTGTTTTTT. Translation: CASAARETGELFF. The rearrangement uses TRBV5-5 and TRBJ2-2; weak D call: TRBD2 (5 bases). The CDR3 sequence is 13 residues long. Per the germline V gene, CDR1 is SGHKS and CDR2 is YYEKEE (reference sequence). Trimming removed 10 bases from V and 5 bases from J, with 15 bases in between.

The V gene is TRBV6-5, the J gene TRBJ2-7, with 10 bases identical to TRBD1. The CDR3 loop spans 13 amino acids. Germline CDR1 and CDR2: MNHEY and SVGAGI. With V trimmed by 11 bases and J by 0 bases, 4 bases remained unmatched. The chain's CDR3 is CASGTGASYEQYF. CDR3 DNA: TGTGCCTCCGGGACAGGGGCCTCCTACGAGCAGTACTTC.

The chain uses TRBV2 and TRBJ2-5; the match to TRBD2 covers 13 bases. CDR1 is SNHLY, CDR2 FYNNEI, per germline. There are 14 residues in the CDR3. The ends lost 6 bases at V and 5 bases at J; junction bases unmatched: 3. The DNA for the CDR3 is TGTGCCAGCAGCGGGACTAGCGGGATCGAGACCCAGTACTTC. Residues: CASSGTSGIETQYF.

This chain joins TRBV18 and TRBJ1-3; D is perhaps TRBD1 (5 bases). Germline CDR1 KGHSH, CDR2 LQKENI. V lost 8 bases and J 0 bases, leaving 20 bases between the germline ends. The CDR3 runs to 17 residues. The CDR3 region has the DNA TGTGCCAGCCAGACCTCGGGACTCAGTAGCTCTGGAAACACCATATATTTT. This codes for CASQTSGLSSSGNTIYF.

The gene calls are TRBV7-2 and TRBJ2-3, with 7 bases lining up with TRBD2. The CDR3 extends over 15 amino acids. Germline V gives CDR1 SGHTA, CDR2 FQGNSA. The V and J ends lost 5 bases and 4 bases, in that order; junction bases with no gene match: 9. The CDR3 protein is CASSLSVGGADTQYF. The CDR3 region has the DNA TGTGCCAGCAGCCTAAGCGTGGGAGGGGCAGATACGCAGTATTTT.

The rearrangement uses TRBV27 and TRBJ1-6, with TRBD1 as a possible D gene (6 bases). Trimming stripped 0 bases from V and 12 bases from J, with 15 bases between. The length of the CDR3 is 15 residues. Germline CDR1 and CDR2: MNHEY and SMNVEV (reference sequence). The chain's CDR3 is CASSLSKGGGRPLHF. DNA of the CDR3: TGTGCCAGCAGTTTATCGAAAGGGGGGGGTCGACCCCTCCACTTT.